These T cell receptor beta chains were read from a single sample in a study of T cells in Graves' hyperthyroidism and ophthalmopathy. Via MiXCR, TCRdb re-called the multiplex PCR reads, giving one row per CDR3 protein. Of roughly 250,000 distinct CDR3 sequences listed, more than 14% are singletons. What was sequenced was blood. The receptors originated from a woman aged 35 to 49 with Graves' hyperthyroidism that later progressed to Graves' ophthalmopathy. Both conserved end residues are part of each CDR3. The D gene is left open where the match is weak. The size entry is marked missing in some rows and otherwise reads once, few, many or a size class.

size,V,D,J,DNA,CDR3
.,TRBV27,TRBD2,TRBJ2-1,TGTGCCAGCAGTTTATATCTAGCGGGGATTTACAATGAGCAGTTCTTC,CASSLYLAGIYNEQFF
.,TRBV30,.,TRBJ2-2,TGTGCCTGGAGTCCCCTAACCGGGGAGCTGTTTTTT,CAWSPLTGELFF
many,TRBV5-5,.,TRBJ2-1,TGTGCCAGCAGCTTGACAGGGTTTATGGATGAGCAGTTCTTC,CASSLTGFMDEQFF
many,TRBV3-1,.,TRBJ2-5,TGTGCCAGCAGCCAAGGGGGCACCCAAGAGACCCAGTACTTC,CASSQGGTQETQYF
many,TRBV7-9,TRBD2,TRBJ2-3,TGTGCCAGCAGCCCCCAATCGGGAGGGCCAGATACGCAGTATTTT,CASSPQSGGPDTQYF
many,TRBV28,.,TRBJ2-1,TGTGCCAGCAGTTTAAAGTCCCCGTGGGGTGAGCAGTTCTTC,CASSLKSPWGEQFF
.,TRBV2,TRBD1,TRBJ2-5,TGTGCCACGGCCGGGACAGGGATCCAAGAGACCCAGTACTTC,CATAGTGIQETQYF
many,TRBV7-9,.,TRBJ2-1,TGTGCCAGCAGCTTTCTAGATGGGATAAGCTCCTACAATGAGCAGTTCTTC,CASSFLDGISSYNEQFF
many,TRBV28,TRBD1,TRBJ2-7,TGTGCCAGCAGGGGACAGCCTAGGGTCTACGAGCAGTACTTC,CASRGQPRVYEQYF
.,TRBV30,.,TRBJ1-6,TGTGCCTGGAACAGGGCTGGCTCACCCCTCCACTTT,CAWNRAGSPLHF
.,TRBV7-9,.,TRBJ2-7,TGTGCCAGCTCCGTAGGGGTCCACGGGCAGTACTTC,CASSVGVHGQYF
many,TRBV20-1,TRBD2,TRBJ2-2,TGCAGTGCTAGAATGGCGGGAGAGGGCACCGGGGAGCTGTTTTTT,CSARMAGEGTGELFF
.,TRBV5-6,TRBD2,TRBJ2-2,TGTGCCAGCAGCCGTGGGACTAGCGGGACAAACACCGGGGAGCTGTTTTTT,CASSRGTSGTNTGELFF
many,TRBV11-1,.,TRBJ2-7,TGTGCCAGCAGCTTATCGGACCATACCTACGAGCAGTACTTC,CASSLSDHTYEQYF
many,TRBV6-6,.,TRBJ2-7,TGTGCCAGCAGTTACTCGACTTTCTACGAGCAGTACTTC,CASSYSTFYEQYF